The next 21 T cell receptor beta chains were all read from a single sample in a study of blood T cells in healthy people across ages. Using a J-beta primer mix together with a sample-barcoded 5' primer, a second PCR was run for roughly 6 to 12 cycles. TCRdb re-analysed the 5' RACE reads in MiXCR, keeping a single row per CDR3 protein. The data contain about 1.4 million distinct CDR3 sequences, roughly 60% of them seen just once; the ten biggest clones take up 6.5% to 8.5%. Sequencing used blood. These receptors were taken from a man aged 18 to 35 in good health.

The chain employs TRBV27 and TRBJ2-3, with 12 bases lining up with TRBD2. The CDR3 totals 17 residues. The germline gives CDR1 MNHEY, CDR2 SMNVEV (reference sequence). The V segment lost 5 bases and the J segment 4 bases; nucleotides outside the gene matches: 10. The CDR3 nucleotides read TGTGCCAGCAGTCAAACTCTACTAGCGGGAGGAGCAGATACGCAGTATTTT. Translation: CASSQTLLAGGADTQYF.

The genes are TRBV3-1 and TRBJ2-1; D is perhaps TRBD1 (5 bases). Germline V CDR1 and CDR2: LGHDT, YNNKEL (reference sequence). V was cut by 3 bases and J by 10 bases, with 13 bases left in between. The CDR3 is 13 amino acids. DNA of the CDR3: TGTGCCAGCAGCCACCAGGGCCCCCACGAGCAGTTCTTC. Translated: CASSHQGPHEQFF.

The chain has TRBV20-1 and TRBJ1-2; possible D gene TRBD1, 6 bases. Per germline, CDR1 DFQATT and CDR2 SNEGSKA (reference sequence). This CDR3 has 17 amino acids. V was trimmed by 0 bases and J by 3 bases, leaving 20 bases between them. CDR3 region: CSAREDPKDRTHYGYTF. The CDR3 DNA is TGCAGTGCTAGAGAGGACCCGAAGGACAGAACCCACTATGGCTACACCTTC.

This chain links TRBV7-9 with TRBJ1-2; D may be TRBD1 (5 bases). The CDR3 has 15 residues. Germline V gene data show CDR1 as SEHNR and CDR2 as FQNEAQ (reference sequence). V dropped 1 base and J dropped 8 bases, with 17 bases sitting between them. The CDR3 loop is CASSLGPRGADGYTF. Here the CDR3 DNA reads TGTGCCAGCAGCTTAGGACCGCGAGGGGCGGACGGCTACACCTTC. Combining the CDR3 with reference TRBV7-9 and TRBJ1-2 gives the whole variable domain DTGVSQNPRHKITKRGQNVTFRCDPISEHNRLYWYRQTLGQGPEFLTYFQNEAQLEKSRLLSDRFSAERPKGSFSTLEIQRTEQGDSAMYLCASSLGPRGADGYTFGSGTRLTVV.

The gene calls are TRBV10-3 and TRBJ2-4, with D unclear. The J call may be in error: the DNA end matches TRBJ2-7 better. This CDR3 region has 12 residues. Looked up from germline, CDR1 is ENHRY and CDR2 is SYGVKD. CDR3 nucleotides: TGTGCCACCCAGACACCTCCGGACGAGCAGTACTTC. This sequence encodes CATQTPPDEQYF.

This chain uses TRBV20-1 with TRBJ1-5; tentatively, D is TRBD1 (6 bases). CDR1 and CDR2 from the germline V gene are DFQATT and SNEGSKA (reference sequence). CDR3 length equals 19 residues. Trimming stripped 0 bases from V and 5 bases from J, with 26 bases between. CDR3 protein: CSARDLGPRQDLEHQPQHF. The CDR3 DNA reads TGCAGTGCTAGAGATTTGGGCCCCCGACAGGACCTGGAACATCAGCCCCAGCATTTT.

The table lists this clonotype with a few counts. The V call is TRBV6-5, the J call TRBJ2-6, with TRBD1 matching over 12 bases. The CDR3 totals 16 residues. From germline, CDR1 is MNHEY and CDR2 SVGAGI. V lost 4 bases and J lost 5; bases outside the gene matches: 3. CDR3 residues: CASSWDRGLRANVLTF. In DNA form, the CDR3 reads TGTGCCAGCAGTTGGGACAGGGGGCTACGGGCCAACGTCCTGACTTTC.

The chain has TRBV27 and TRBJ2-3, with D tentatively TRBD1 (6 bases). With 5 bases removed from V and 2 bases from J, the gap between germline ends came to 14 bases. The CDR3 is 15 residues long. Germline lookup yields CDR1 MNHEY and CDR2 SMNVEV (reference sequence). The CDR3 DNA is TGTGCCAGCAGTCCGGGGACACTTGACACAGATACGCAGTATTTT. Translated, it gives CASSPGTLDTDTQYF.

The V gene is TRBV4-2, the J gene TRBJ1-6; D call uncertain. Trimming shortened V by 1 base and J by 7 bases, and 20 bases separated the two germline ends. Germline V gene sequence: CDR1 LGHNA, CDR2 YNFKEQ. The CDR3 sequence is 18 residues long. Written as DNA, the CDR3 is TGTGCCAGCAGCCAAGTGATGGCAGGATTCTACACAAATTCACCCCTCCACTTT. This gives the protein CASSQVMAGFYTNSPLHF.

This clonotype was recorded a few times. The V gene is TRBV20-1, the J gene TRBJ2-7; 9 bases are a match to TRBD1. The CDR3 length is 17 residues. The V segment lost 2 bases and the J segment 4 bases; nucleotides outside the gene matches: 15. CDR1 and CDR2 (germline): DFQATT, SNEGSKA (reference sequence). CDR3 nucleotide sequence: TGCAGTGCTAGAAGCGGCTGGTCGGGACAGGGAACATACGAGCAGTACTTC. Translating gives CSARSGWSGQGTYEQYF.

This chain joins TRBV6-1 and TRBJ1-5; no clear D. Germline CDR1 is MNHNS and CDR2 is SASEGT. V dropped 0 bases and J dropped 3 bases, with 6 bases sitting between them. The CDR3 covers 14 residues. The DNA for the CDR3 is TGTGCCAGCAGTGAAGCGCTGGACAATCAGCCCCAGCATTTT. It codes for CASSEALDNQPQHF.

The chain joins TRBV20-1 to TRBJ2-3; D call uncertain. Trimming took 0 bases from V and 8 from J, leaving 21 bases between them. CDR1 and CDR2 (germline): DFQATT, SNEGSKA (reference sequence). This CDR3 is built from 16 residues. The CDR3 here is CSARDSPPAVSGTQYF. DNA of the CDR3: TGCAGTGCTAGAGATTCCCCCCCCGCGGTTTCTGGTACGCAGTATTTT.

V and J are TRBV12-3 or TRBV12-4 and TRBJ2-1; 9 bases match TRBD2. The ends lost 8 bases at V and 7 bases at J; junction bases unmatched: 21. The CDR3 contains 18 residues. The CDR3 bases are TGTGCCAGCCTCCCAAGGTCGGGCATAGCGGGGGCCGGGAATGAGCAGTTCTTC. This sequence encodes CASLPRSGIAGAGNEQFF.

The V gene is TRBV7-2, the J gene TRBJ2-7; TRBD2 matches at 14 bases. V trimming: 5 bases; J trimming: 3 bases; junction bases outside the gene matches: 15. The CDR3 runs 19 residues. Germline-derived CDR1 and CDR2 are SGHTA and FQGNSA. The DNA for the CDR3 is TGTGCCAGCAGCCCGCTGAGGGGACTAGCGGGAGTTAGAGTCTACGAGCAGTACTTC. Protein: CASSPLRGLAGVRVYEQYF.

This chain links TRBV7-2 with TRBJ2-7; possibly TRBD1 for D (7 bases). There are 16 residues in the CDR3. The germline CDR1 and CDR2 sequences are SGHTA and FQGNSA. V lost 5 bases, J lost 0 bases, and 17 bases lay in between. The CDR3 DNA reads as TGTGCCAGCAGCCAAGAGGGGGCGGGGTTCTCCTACGAGCAGTACTTC. Translating it yields CASSQEGAGFSYEQYF. The full variable domain, with the rest looked up from reference TRBV7-2 and TRBJ2-7, is GAGVSQSPSNKVTEKGKDVELRCDPISGHTALYWYRQSLGQGLEFLIYFQGNSAPDKSGLPSDRFSAERTGGSVSTLTIQRTQQEDSAVYLCASSQEGAGFSYEQYFGPGTRLTVT.

The rearrangement uses TRBV5-1 and TRBJ2-5; 8 bases are shared with TRBD2. V lost 5 bases and J lost 0; bases outside the gene matches: 9. The CDR3 has 16 residues. Germline CDR1 reads SGHRS; CDR2 reads YFSETQ. The CDR3 DNA reads TGCGCCAGCAGAGCAACTAGCGGAGGGTACCAAGAGACCCAGTACTTC. This translates into CASRATSGGYQETQYF.

This chain links TRBV12-5 with TRBJ2-3; 7 bases fit TRBD2. Germline lookup yields CDR1 LGHNT and CDR2 FRNRAP. The trim removed 5 bases at V and 10 bases at J, leaving 9 bases unmatched. This CDR3 has 13 amino acids. The CDR3 DNA follows: TGTGCTAGTGGTCCCGGGGGGAAGTTGGCGCAGTATTTT. Amino acids: CASGPGGKLAQYF.

This clonotype appeared a few times. The chain is built from TRBV7-9 and TRBJ2-3; D is undetermined. Germline assignment: CDR1 SEHNR and CDR2 FQNEAQ (reference sequence). CDR3 length: 14 residues. V gave up 1 base and J gave up 6 bases, with 11 bases separating them. The CDR3 region is CASSLVSGYDTQYF. Written as DNA, the CDR3 is TGTGCCAGCAGCTTAGTGTCGGGCTACGATACGCAGTATTTT.

This clonotype was observed a handful of times. The chain links TRBV11-2 to TRBJ2-5; D not certain. Trimming left V 7 bases short and J 11 bases short, with 26 bases between. Germline loops: CDR1 SGHAT, CDR2 FQNNGV. The CDR3 is 15 amino acids. In DNA form, the CDR3 reads TGTGCCAGCACCCAAGATAGGTACGGCAACCTCAAGCAGTACTTC. Translated, it gives CASTQDRYGNLKQYF.

The chain couples TRBV29-1 to TRBJ2-1; 7 bases are shared with TRBD1. V trimming: 7 bases; J trimming: 3 bases; junction bases outside the gene matches: 15. This CDR3 is 16 amino acids long. Germline-derived CDR1 and CDR2 are SQVTM and ANQGSEA. CDR3 sequence reads: CSAVGGTGASYNEQFF. The DNA for the CDR3 is TGCAGCGCCGTAGGGGGAACAGGGGCGAGCTACAATGAGCAGTTCTTC.

V and J are TRBV4-1 and TRBJ1-5; D unclear. The CDR3 length is 14 residues. V lost 1 base and J lost 0, with 4 bases in between. The V gene's germline CDR1 is MGHRA and CDR2 YSYEKL. The CDR3 nucleotides read TGCGCCAGCAGCCAAGGGGATAGCAATCAGCCCCAGCATTTT. Protein: CASSQGDSNQPQHF.